Below, 29 T cell receptor beta chains from the same sample are listed, as sequenced in a study of blood T cell repertoires in COVID-19. Generated by immunoSEQ multiplex PCR, the TCRdb table keeps only in-frame clones and is missing some. The sample carries hundreds of thousands of clones, roughly nine tenths recorded once. The source material was peripheral blood. The receptors come from a man in his forties with acute or convalescent COVID-19.

This sequence joins TRBV13 and TRBJ2-5; 9 bases map to TRBD2. The CDR3 has 16 residues. The germline V gene encodes CDR1 PRHDT and CDR2 FYEKMQ (reference sequence). Trimming removed 5 bases from V and 5 bases from J; junction bases left unmatched: 12. The CDR3 DNA reads as TGTGCCAGCAGCCGAGGCCGGCGGGAGGGCGGGGAGACCCAGTACTTC. This codes for CASSRGRREGGETQYF.

The genes are TRBV6-5 and TRBJ2-1; a weak D match, TRBD1 (7 bases). This CDR3 spans 14 amino acids. V was cut by 6 bases and J by 3 bases, with 12 bases left in between. CDR1 is MNHEY and CDR2 is SVGAGI in the germline V gene. DNA for the CDR3: TGTGCCAGCAGAGGGCAGGGGGGCTACAATGAGCAGTTCTTC. Translation: CASRGQGGYNEQFF.

This rearrangement joins TRBV7-2 to TRBJ1-1; TRBD1 agrees at 8 bases. The V and J ends lost 4 bases and 1 base, in that order; junction bases with no gene match: 8. This CDR3 spans 16 amino acids. CDR1 SGHTA and CDR2 FQGNSA come from the germline V gene. The CDR3 DNA follows: TGTGCCAGCAGCTCCGGACAGGGATGGGCGAACACTGAAGCTTTCTTT. This encodes CASSSGQGWANTEAFF.

This clone was counted a few times. The sample contains more than one DNA sequence encoding this CDR3. The gene calls are TRBV5-6 and TRBJ2-7, with D perhaps matching TRBD2 (6 bases). Germline V gene data show CDR1 as SGHDT and CDR2 as YYEEEE. V was clipped by 0 bases and J by 3 bases, with 13 bases between them. The CDR3 length is 15 residues. The CDR3 DNA reads TGTGCCAGCAGCTTGGCCGGGCAGGGAGGCTACGAGCAGTACTTC. Encoded protein: CASSLAGQGGYEQYF. The full variable domain, with the rest looked up from reference TRBV5-6 and TRBJ2-7, is DAGVTQSPTHLIKTRGQQVTLRCSPKSGHDTVSWYQQALGQGPQFIFQYYEEEERQRGNFPDRFSGHQFPNYSSELNVNALLLGDSALYLCASSLAGQGGYEQYFGPGTRLTVT.

V and J are TRBV7-2 and TRBJ2-1; 7 bases are a match to TRBD1. Germline values: CDR1 SGHTA, CDR2 FQGNSA. V lost 3 bases and J lost 2; bases outside the gene matches: 4. The CDR3 is 15 residues long. In nucleotides, the CDR3 is TGTGCCAGCAGCTTCCCGGGACAGACCTACAATGAGCAGTTCTTC. This sequence encodes CASSFPGQTYNEQFF.

V is TRBV28 and J is TRBJ2-7; 9 positions agree with TRBD1. After removal of 2 bases from V and 3 bases from J, the junction contained 5 bases not matched to a gene. CDR1 is MDHEN, CDR2 SYDVKM, per germline. This CDR3 is 15 amino acids long. DNA for the CDR3: TGTGCCAGCAGTTTACCCGGGACAGGGAACTACGAGCAGTACTTC. It is translated as CASSLPGTGNYEQYF.

The chain is built from TRBV27 and TRBJ1-1; 9 nucleotides align to TRBD1. The V gene end was trimmed by 5 bases and the J gene end by 4 bases; junction bases not matched to a gene: 5. This CDR3 region has 14 residues. The germline V gene has CDR1 MNHEY and CDR2 SMNVEV (reference sequence). CDR3 bases: TGTGCCAGCAGTGAGAAACAGGGGGCCACTGAAGCTTTCTTT. It is translated as CASSEKQGATEAFF.

CDR3 sequence: CASSEYGANYGYTF. The CDR3 DNA follows: TGTGCCAGCAGTGAATACGGGGCTAACTATGGCTACACCTTC. The V gene is TRBV6-1, the J gene TRBJ1-2; D unresolved. The CDR3 consists of 14 residues. With 2 bases removed from V and 0 bases from J, the gap between germline ends came to 7 bases. Germline V CDR1 and CDR2: MNHNS, SASEGT.

V usage is TRBV7-9 and J usage is TRBJ1-1; TRBD1 matches 8 bases. CDR1 is SEHNR, CDR2 FQNEAQ, per germline (reference sequence). The CDR3 contains 15 residues. With V trimmed by 5 bases and J by 1 base, 6 bases remained unmatched. CDR3 nucleotide sequence: TGTGCCAGCAGCACTACCGGGACAGGGAACACTGAAGCTTTCTTT. Amino acid sequence: CASSTTGTGNTEAFF.

V usage is TRBV6-5 and J usage is TRBJ2-7, with TRBD2 matching 8 bases. V trimming: 4 bases; J trimming: 0 bases; junction bases outside the gene matches: 5. This CDR3 contains 15 residues. Germline loops: CDR1 MNHEY, CDR2 SVGAGI. The CDR3 protein is CASSSISGDSYEQYF. DNA of the CDR3: TGTGCCAGCAGTTCCATTAGCGGGGACTCCTACGAGCAGTACTTC.

As concerns this clone: Other DNA sequences in the sample encode the same CDR3. CDR3 sequence: CAIGQGLTEAFF. In DNA form, the CDR3 reads TGTGCCATCGGACAGGGCCTCACTGAAGCTTTCTTT. This sequence joins TRBV10-3 and TRBJ1-1; TRBD1 matches 8 bases. The CDR3 is made up of 12 amino acids. The J segment lost 4 bases and the V segment lost 8 bases, leaving 3 bases of the junction unmatched. Looked up from germline, CDR1 is ENHRY and CDR2 is SYGVKD.

Comment on this clone: A read error may account for a junction end that differs from germline. The chain links TRBV7-7 to TRBJ2-2, with a weak D call TRBD1 (5 bases). Germline V gives CDR1 SSHAT, CDR2 FNYEAQ (reference sequence). The CDR3 length is 14 residues. The CDR3 reads CASSMLGAAGELFF. CDR3 in DNA: TGTGCTAGCAGCATGTTAGGGGCTGCCGGGGAGCTGTTTTTT.

The chain recombines TRBV24-1 with TRBJ2-3; 7 nucleotides agree with TRBD2. Germline-derived CDR1 and CDR2 are KGHDR and SFDVKD. The CDR3 extends over 12 amino acids. Losses at the gene ends were 11 bases for V and 6 bases for J; bases not matched to a gene: 7. In DNA form, the CDR3 reads TGTGCCAGTCAGCGGGATGAGGATACGCAGTATTTT. Amino acid sequence: CASQRDEDTQYF.

The J gene is TRBJ2-1, the V gene TRBV6-6; TRBD1 might be the D (6 bases). CDR3 length equals 16 residues. CDR1 and CDR2 from the germline V gene are MNHNY and SVGAGI (reference sequence). V was cut by 2 bases and J by 7 bases, with 18 bases left in between. The CDR3 DNA is TGTGCCAGCAGTTACAAGCAGGGGCGAGAGGGGAATGAGCAGTTCTTC. It specifies CASSYKQGREGNEQFF.

This chain links TRBV5-1 with TRBJ2-1; D is perhaps TRBD1 (5 bases). The germline V gene encodes CDR1 SGHRS and CDR2 YFSETQ. The V end was cut by 4 bases, the J end by 11 bases, with 22 bases between. The CDR3 spans 15 residues. The CDR3 region is CASSQGRAVPEQQFF. The CDR3 DNA reads TGCGCCAGCAGCCAGGGTCGGGCAGTTCCTGAGCAGCAGTTCTTC. Together with reference TRBV5-1 and TRBJ2-1, the CDR3 gives the full variable domain: KAGVTQTPRYLIKTRGQQVTLSCSPISGHRSVSWYQQTPGQGLQFLFEYFSETQRNKGNFPGRFSGRQFSNSRSEMNVSTLELGDSALYLCASSQGRAVPEQQFFGPGTRLTVL.

This CDR3 reads CASSLNSGIYEQYF. For the CDR3, the DNA is TGCGCCAGCAGCTTGAATAGCGGGATCTACGAGCAGTACTTC. The V and J genes are TRBV5-1 and TRBJ2-7; the match to TRBD2 covers 8 bases. The CDR3 is 14 amino acids. CDR1 and CDR2 (germline): SGHRS, YFSETQ. The J segment lost 3 bases and the V segment lost 1 base, leaving 3 bases of the junction unmatched.

This clone has just one count. J is TRBJ2-3 and V is TRBV2; D remains ambiguous. CDR1 is SNHLY and CDR2 is FYNNEI in the germline V gene. The germline V and J ends were trimmed by 8 bases and 3 bases, with 6 bases remaining between them. The CDR3 has 11 amino acids. This chain's CDR3 is CASSVTDTQYF. For the CDR3, the DNA is TGTGCCAGCTCTGTGACAGATACGCAGTATTTT.

CDR3 sequence: CASSQVGGSSTDTQYF. The CDR3 DNA reads as TGTGCCAGCAGCCAAGTTGGCGGATCAAGCACAGATACGCAGTATTTT. This chain joins TRBV4-2 and TRBJ2-3; D is unclear. The CDR3 has 16 residues. Germline CDR1 and CDR2: LGHNA and YNFKEQ. V was pared by 1 base and J by 0 bases, with 11 bases between.

The gene calls are TRBV7-2 and TRBJ2-1; D is possibly TRBD2 (7 bases). Trimming stripped 1 base from V and 8 bases from J, with 15 bases between. The CDR3 contains 15 residues. The germline gives CDR1 SGHTA, CDR2 FQGNSA. The CDR3 protein is CASSLGGGRDDEQFF. CDR3 nucleotides: TGTGCCAGCAGCTTAGGCGGGGGCCGGGACGATGAGCAGTTCTTC.

V and J are TRBV7-9 and TRBJ1-3; D is unclear. The V end lost 8 bases, the J end lost 4 bases, and 9 bases lay between the germline ends. Germline CDR1 is SEHNR and CDR2 is FQNEAQ (reference sequence). The CDR3 runs to 12 residues. Here the CDR3 reads CASSQVGNTIYF. In DNA, the CDR3 is TGTGCCAGCTCACAAGTGGGAAACACCATATATTTT.

The sample holds one count of this clone. The gene calls are TRBV6-1 and TRBJ1-3; D may be TRBD1 (5 bases). The CDR3 length is 16 residues. V was cut by 0 bases and J by 4 bases, with 13 bases left in between. Germline CDR1 MNHNS, CDR2 SASEGT. CDR3 amino acids: CASSEALGGFGNTIYF. CDR3 DNA: TGTGCCAGCAGTGAAGCGTTGGGGGGGTTCGGAAACACCATATATTTT.

This clone came up once. The chain carries TRBV7-2 and TRBJ1-1; maybe TRBD1 (6 bases). The CDR3 sequence is 14 residues long. V gave up 3 bases and J gave up 2 bases, with 10 bases separating them. Germline V lookup: CDR1 SGHTA, CDR2 FQGNSA. CDR3 sequence reads: CASSLQGFNTEAFF. CDR3 sequence (DNA): TGTGCCAGCAGCTTGCAGGGGTTTAACACTGAAGCTTTCTTT.

The table lists this clone with a count of one. This rearrangement joins TRBV29-1 to TRBJ1-4; TRBD1 agrees at 11 bases. J lost 6 bases, V lost 6 bases, and 6 bases had no gene match. This CDR3 comprises 14 residues. Per the germline V gene, CDR1 is SQVTM and CDR2 is ANQGSEA. The chain's CDR3 is CSVGWTGGDEKLFF. The CDR3 nucleotides read TGCAGCGTAGGATGGACAGGGGGCGATGAAAAACTGTTTTTT.

V is TRBV4-1 and J is TRBJ1-1; TRBD1 matches at 8 bases. The CDR3 runs 15 residues. Trimming at V came to 4 bases and at J to 1 base, leaving 5 bases not matched to a gene. The germline V gene has CDR1 MGHRA and CDR2 YSYEKL. The CDR3 protein is CASSPGQGSNTEAFF. CDR3 DNA: TGCGCCAGCAGCCCAGGACAGGGCTCGAACACTGAAGCTTTCTTT.

The rearrangement joins TRBV24-1 to TRBJ2-1; possible D gene TRBD2, 6 bases. This CDR3 is built from 16 residues. CDR1 is KGHDR and CDR2 is SFDVKD in the germline V gene. The ends were cut back, 3 bases at V and 2 bases at J, with 13 bases in the middle. The CDR3 loop reads CATSDTAGTPYNEQFF. The CDR3 coding sequence is TGTGCCACCAGTGATACTGCCGGGACTCCCTACAATGAGCAGTTCTTC.

The chain's CDR3 is CASSLDRGGYTF. In DNA, the CDR3 is TGCGCCAGCAGCTTGGACAGGGGCGGCTACACCTTC. This chain uses TRBV5-1 with TRBJ1-2; 7 bases line up with TRBD1. The germline gives CDR1 SGHRS, CDR2 YFSETQ. The CDR3 is made up of 12 amino acids. V shed 0 bases, J shed 8 bases, and the junction held 1 base outside the gene matches.

The chain employs TRBV5-1 and TRBJ1-1; D ambiguous. The CDR3 spans 15 residues. Trimming left V 4 bases short and J 0 bases short, with 13 bases between. The germline CDR1 and CDR2 sequences are SGHRS and YFSETQ. The CDR3 here is CASSISGNMNTEAFF. CDR3 nucleotide sequence: TGCGCCAGCAGCATCTCCGGGAACATGAACACTGAAGCTTTCTTT.

CDR3 amino acids: CASSYSRGPTEAFF. The CDR3 DNA sequence: TGTGCCAGCAGTTACTCTAGGGGGCCCACTGAAGCTTTCTTT. This chain uses TRBV6-2 or TRBV6-3 with TRBJ1-1; 7 nucleotides line up with TRBD1. From germline, CDR1 is MNHEY and CDR2 SVGEGT. Losses at the gene ends were 0 bases for V and 4 bases for J; bases not matched to a gene: 2. The CDR3 totals 14 residues.

The V call is TRBV12-3 or TRBV12-4, the J call TRBJ1-2, with 8 bases lining up with TRBD1. The V segment lost 6 bases and the J segment 7 bases; nucleotides outside the gene matches: 7. The CDR3 consists of 13 residues. The CDR3 bases are TGTGCCAGCAGACCATCGACAGGGGCTGGCTACACCTTC. Translating gives CASRPSTGAGYTF.